What follows is one TCR beta chain and its context. Its matching antigen is unknown. The PCR ran on 60 Vbeta and 13 Jbeta primers. The protocol was immunoSEQ multiplex PCR, while the TCRdb copy is restricted to in-frame clones and leaves out a portion. Its table lists under 200,000 clones. This sample was included in a study of cytomegalovirus exposure and HLA in healthy donors. Overall study findings and caveats: Later on, an analysis found that several of the most significant clusters appeared to be linked to common viral pathogens, which included parvovirus B19. Diagnosis of cytomegalovirus status made by the classifier reportedly showed high specificity and sensitivity.

V lost 4 bases and J lost 8; bases outside the gene matches: 5. Germline V lookup: CDR1 SNHLY, CDR2 FYNNEI. The CDR3 runs 14 residues. V gene TRBV2 combines with J gene TRBJ2-2; 9 bases fit TRBD2. This clonotype originated in a man aged 25-45 years in good health and CMV-seronegative. Material: PBMCs. The DNA for the CDR3 is TGTGCCAGCAGTGTCATTAGCGGGAGAGGGGAGCTGTTTTTT. Its translation: CASSVISGRGELFF.